A selection of T cell receptor beta chains follows, all from one sample in a study of blood T cell repertoires in COVID-19. Assay: immunoSEQ multiplex PCR; the TCRdb copy retains only in-frame clones and omits some. This sample has 84,000 or so clones; around 90% occur once, and the top ten carry less than 6.5%. Specimen: peripheral blood. The receptor set was obtained from a man in his 60s with acute or convalescent COVID-19. The CDR3 runs from the conserved cysteine through the conserved F or W. D genes are given only for firm matches. Clone sizes are given selectively: once, few, many, or a class where the clone is expanded.

j_gene,abundance,d_gene,v_gene,CDR3nt,CDR3aa
TRBJ2-6,.,.,TRBV5-1,TGCGCCAGCAGCTTGGTTGGGAGTGGGGCCAACGTCCTGACTTTC,CASSLVGSGANVLTF
TRBJ1-2,.,.,TRBV7-2,TGTGCCAGCAGCTACCCGGGGAAGAGCTATGGCTACACCTTC,CASSYPGKSYGYTF
TRBJ1-1,.,TRBD1,TRBV18,TGTGCCAGCTCACGGCCGGGACAGGGCATCCGGGGCACTGAAGCTTTCTTT,CASSRPGQGIRGTEAFF
TRBJ1-6,.,.,TRBV5-6,TGTGCCAGCAGGGGGCTAGTAAATTCACCCCTCCACTTT,CASRGLVNSPLHF
TRBJ1-1,.,.,TRBV5-5,TGTGCCAGCAGCCCCACAGGAGCTAGTGAAGCTTTCTTT,CASSPTGASEAFF
TRBJ1-2,.,.,TRBV21-1,TGTGCCAACTTTCCCCTCCACTCGACAGGGGGAAACTATGGCTACACCTTC,CANFPLHSTGGNYGYTF
TRBJ2-7,.,TRBD1,TRBV7-3,TGTGCCAGCAGCCCCGGGACAGGGTCGTACGAGCAGTACTTC,CASSPGTGSYEQYF
TRBJ2-1,.,.,TRBV15,TGTGCCACCAGCAGAGGTCGGGGAAGGAATGAGCAGTTCTTC,CATSRGRGRNEQFF
TRBJ2-7,once,.,TRBV5-8,TGTGCCAGCAGCTTGGTAGTGTCAAAAAACCCCAACGAGCAGTACTTC,CASSLVVSKNPNEQYF
TRBJ1-1,.,.,TRBV12-3/TRBV12-4,TGTGCCAGCAGTTTAACAGCCCTGAATGAAGCTTTCTTT,CASSLTALNEAFF
TRBJ2-5,.,.,TRBV7-2,TGTGCCAGCAGCTTACTATCGAGCGGCACTGTAGAGACCCAGTACTTC,CASSLLSSGTVETQYF
TRBJ1-1,.,.,TRBV27,TGTGCCACGAACGCCGAACAGGGCGCTGAAGCTTTCTTT,CATNAEQGAEAFF
TRBJ1-3,.,TRBD1,TRBV5-1,TGCGCCAGCAGCTTGGGGGGACAGTCTGGAAACACCATATATTTT,CASSLGGQSGNTIYF
TRBJ1-1,.,.,TRBV19,TGTGCCAGTAGTATCCAGGGCCCACTCCGGAACACTGAAGCTTTCTTT,CASSIQGPLRNTEAFF
TRBJ2-3,.,TRBD2,TRBV19,TGTGCCAGTAGTACGCAAACTAGCGGGGGGACTAATACGCAGTATTTT,CASSTQTSGGTNTQYF
TRBJ2-7,.,.,TRBV7-2,TGTGCCAGCAGCTTAAACACAGGGCCATACGAGCAGTACTTC,CASSLNTGPYEQYF
TRBJ1-2,.,.,TRBV5-1,TGCGCCAGCAGCTTGGGTCAGGATAACTATGGCTACACCTTC,CASSLGQDNYGYTF
TRBJ2-5,.,.,TRBV10-2,TGCGCCAGCAGTGTTCTACTGGAGACCCAGTACTTC,CASSVLLETQYF
TRBJ1-6,.,TRBD1,TRBV3-1/TRBV3-2,TGTGCCAGCAGCCGACAGGGTTCAAATTCACCCCTCCACTTT,CASSRQGSNSPLHF
TRBJ1-1,.,.,TRBV6-2/TRBV6-3,TGTGCCAGCAGTTACTTAGTCCCGGAAGGGAGAAACACTGAAGCTTTCTTT,CASSYLVPEGRNTEAFF
TRBJ2-1,.,TRBD1,TRBV28,TGTGCCAGCAGTATACCGGGACAGGGTAACAATGAGCAGTTCTTC,CASSIPGQGNNEQFF
TRBJ1-2,.,TRBD1,TRBV6-1,TGTGCCAGCAGTGAACCGCTCGGACAGGTCGGGAGAGGCTACACCTTC,CASSEPLGQVGRGYTF
TRBJ1-1,once,TRBD1,TRBV6-2/TRBV6-3,TGTGCCAGCAGTTATCGGACGGGACAGCTGAACACTGAAGCTTTCTTT,CASSYRTGQLNTEAFF
TRBJ1-1,once,.,TRBV21-1,TGTGCCAGCAGCAAATGGGGACAGAAGTTAATGAACACTGAAGCTTTCTTT,CASSKWGQKLMNTEAFF
TRBJ2-5,few,TRBD2,TRBV6-2/TRBV6-3,TGTGCCAGCAGTTACCGCGGGCTGCCTAGCGGGGGGGCCGTGTTGGGGTCGACCCAGTACTTC,CASSYRGLPSGGAVLGSTQYF
TRBJ2-3,.,.,TRBV7-6,TGTGCCAGCAGCTCATCGTCGAGGAATACGCAGTATTTT,CASSSSSRNTQYF
TRBJ2-3,.,TRBD2,TRBV3-1/TRBV3-2,TGTGCCAGCAGCCTCAGGCCTGGACTAGCGGGGGGGCGTACGCAGTATTTT,CASSLRPGLAGGRTQYF
TRBJ1-6,.,.,TRBV7-2,TGTGCCAGCAGCCCGAATTCGGCAGGAACTAATTCACCCCTCCACTTT,CASSPNSAGTNSPLHF
TRBJ1-2,few,TRBD1,TRBV6-5,TGTGCCAGCAGTACAGGGACAGGGGCCTATGGCTACACCTTC,CASSTGTGAYGYTF
TRBJ2-1,.,.,TRBV6-5,TGTGCCAGCAGTCCCCCAGGGGCAGGTGAGCAGTTCTTC,CASSPPGAGEQFF
TRBJ1-2,.,.,TRBV4-2,TGTGCCAGCAGCCAAGCGACTAGGGGTACTAACTATGGCTACACCTTC,CASSQATRGTNYGYTF
TRBJ1-5,.,.,TRBV19,TGTGCCAGTAGTAGTCAGCGGGGTCAGCCCCAGCATTTT,CASSSQRGQPQHF
TRBJ1-5,.,.,TRBV19,TGTGCCAGTAGTGAGGACGCCCGGGACATCTTACGTCGTGATAGCAATCAGCCCCAGCATTTT,CASSEDARDILRRDSNQPQHF
TRBJ1-1,.,.,TRBV7-2,TGTGCCAGCAGCCTCCGAGGGCAGAACACTGAAGCTTTCTTT,CASSLRGQNTEAFF
TRBJ1-5,.,.,TRBV14,TGTGCCAGCAGCCATTCTAAGAATCAGCCCCAGCATTTT,CASSHSKNQPQHF
TRBJ1-1,.,TRBD1,TRBV6-6,TGTGCCAGCAGGGGACAGGGAGAGACTGAAGCTTTCTTT,CASRGQGETEAFF
TRBJ1-2,.,TRBD1,TRBV7-9,TGTGCCAGCAGCCTTACCGGGACAGGGGTAGGCTACACCTTC,CASSLTGTGVGYTF
TRBJ1-6,.,.,TRBV6-2/TRBV6-3,TGTGCCAGCAGTTACGACAGCCGCTCCTATAATTCACCCCTCCACTTT,CASSYDSRSYNSPLHF
TRBJ1-6,.,TRBD1,TRBV7-2,TGTGCCAGCAGACAGACAGGGGGGGATTCACCCCTCCACTTT,CASRQTGGDSPLHF
TRBJ1-3,once,TRBD1,TRBV2,TGTGCCAGCAGTCCACCGGGACAGGGGACAAACACCATATATTTT,CASSPPGQGTNTIYF
TRBJ1-5,.,.,TRBV19,TGTGCCAGTAGTATATCCGGGTATAGCAATCAGCCCCAGCATTTT,CASSISGYSNQPQHF
TRBJ1-1,.,TRBD1,TRBV11-3,TGTGCCAGCAGCCCACCGGCAAAACAGGGGTTGAACACTGAAGCTTTCTTT,CASSPPAKQGLNTEAFF
TRBJ2-7,.,.,TRBV10-3,TGTGCCATCAGTGAGTTCGGGGAGAGCTCCTACGAGCAGTACTTC,CAISEFGESSYEQYF
TRBJ2-1,.,TRBD2,TRBV6-2/TRBV6-3,TGTGCCAGCAGTCTGACTAGCGGGGGGGCAGATGAGCAGTTCTTC,CASSLTSGGADEQFF
TRBJ2-4,.,TRBD1,TRBV6-6,TGTGCCAGCAGTCTAGAGGGGGCCCTAGCCAAAAACATTCAGTACTTC,CASSLEGALAKNIQYF
TRBJ2-1,.,TRBD2,TRBV12-5,TGTGCTAGTGGTTTTCTAGCGGGCTCCTACAATGAGCAGTTCTTC,CASGFLAGSYNEQFF
TRBJ1-1,.,.,TRBV6-1,TGTGCCAGCAGTGAACATCGTCTAATGAACACTGAAGCTTTCTTT,CASSEHRLMNTEAFF